The 25 T cell receptor beta chains given below trace back to one sample, sequenced in a study of T cells in Graves' hyperthyroidism and ophthalmopathy. The CDR3 regions of TCR beta were amplified from RNA transcripts. When the TCR CDR3 underwent first-round RT-PCR, the HTBI primer set was used. TCRdb reprocessed the multiplex PCR reads with MiXCR, giving one entry per CDR3 protein. The sample shows a few hundred thousand distinct CDR3 sequences, 35% to 55% of them seen only once. Sequenced material: peripheral blood or thyroid tissue (not recorded which). The source is a young woman with Graves' hyperthyroidism.

This clonotype was detected once. V and J are TRBV11-2 and TRBJ1-1, with D perhaps TRBD1 (5 bases). This CDR3 is built from 14 residues. The ends were cut back, 8 bases at V and 1 base at J, with 14 bases in the middle. The germline V gene has CDR1 SGHAT and CDR2 FQNNGV. CDR3 region: CASGLDNRNTEAFF. The CDR3 DNA reads TGTGCCAGCGGATTGGACAACAGGAACACTGAAGCTTTCTTT.

V usage is TRBV10-3 and J usage is TRBJ1-1; no clear D. Trimming pared 7 bases from V and 1 base from J, leaving 13 bases between. Germline CDR1 reads ENHRY; CDR2 reads SYGVKD. This CDR3 has 14 residues. As DNA, the CDR3 is TGTGCCATCAAAGACTTATCTGGGAACACTGAAGCTTTCTTT. Translating gives CAIKDLSGNTEAFF.

In its sample, this clonotype was seen many times. The chain joins TRBV24-1 to TRBJ2-7; tentative D call: TRBD1 (8 bases). The CDR3 is 12 residues long. CDR1 and CDR2 (germline): KGHDR, SFDVKD. The V end was cut by 12 bases, the J end by 3 bases, with 14 bases between. The CDR3 here is CAGTGGVYEQYF. The CDR3, as DNA: TGTGCCGGAACAGGGGGGGTCTACGAGCAGTACTTC.

Many counts were recorded for this clonotype. The rearrangement links TRBV24-1 to TRBJ1-5; unclear D gene. Between the trimmed V and J ends, which lost 3 bases and 10 bases, there was a span of 30 bases. CDR3 length equals 19 residues. CDR1 and CDR2 from the germline V gene are KGHDR and SFDVKD. The CDR3 DNA follows: TGTGCCACCAGTGATCCTAACTTCCCTCCCCCCCTCACGAACAGCCCCCAGCATTTT. Its protein is CATSDPNFPPPLTNSPQHF.

As regards this clonotype: This sequence may be a read error, since a much larger clone differs from it by one base. This chain uses TRBV6-2 or TRBV6-3 with TRBJ1-1; no clear D. The CDR3 spans 15 residues. V lost 6 bases to trimming and J lost 4 bases, with 18 bases between them. Per the germline V gene, CDR1 is MNHEY and CDR2 is SVGEGT. The chain's CDR3 is CASSQVRGRSTEAFF. CDR3 coding DNA: TGTGCCAGCAGCCAGGTACGGGGTAGGAGCACTGAAGCTTTCTTT.

This clonotype was recorded at least ten times. J is TRBJ2-7 and V is TRBV10-3; D is perhaps TRBD2 (5 bases). The V end was cut by 5 bases, the J end by 2 bases, with 13 bases between. CDR1 and CDR2 (germline): ENHRY, SYGVKD. This CDR3 has 14 amino acids. The CDR3 nucleotides are TGTGCCATCAGTCCGGGGAGATTCCCCTACGAGCAGTACTTC. This codes for CAISPGRFPYEQYF.

This clonotype was counted ten times or more. This rearrangement joins TRBV6-1 to TRBJ2-7; possible D gene TRBD2, 6 bases. The CDR3 length is 13 residues. Germline V lookup: CDR1 MNHNS, CDR2 SASEGT. V was cut by 5 bases and J by 9 bases, with 17 bases left in between. DNA for the CDR3: TGTGCCAGCAGTCCGGACACGGTGCGGGGGCAGTACTTC. Its protein product is CASSPDTVRGQYF.

Turning to this clonotype: In this CDR3 the conserved last residue, phenylalanine or tryptophan, is missing, so a read error is likely. The DNA is omitted, as the CDR3 cannot be located on it reliably, and the CDR3 follows TCRdb's listing. This chain connects TRBV7-6 to TRBJ2-5; the DNA was not used to check the table's D call, TRBD1. The length of the CDR3 is 9 amino acids, counting both ends. Germline CDR1 reads SGHVS; CDR2 reads FNYEAQ. The CDR3 loop is CASSLGPGG.

This clonotype came up many times. The genes are TRBV29-1 and TRBJ1-3, with no clear D. This CDR3 region has 11 residues. V lost 4 bases and J lost 3, with 4 bases in between. In germline, CDR1 is SQVTM, CDR2 ANQGSEA. The CDR3 DNA reads as TGCAGCGTTGTCCTTGGAAACACCATATATTTT. Residues: CSVVLGNTIYF.

The chain recombines TRBV19 with TRBJ1-1; D is perhaps TRBD1 (6 bases). V was shortened by 4 bases and J by 5 bases, with 14 bases between the two germline ends. Germline CDR1 LNHDA, CDR2 SQIVND (reference sequence). The CDR3 is 14 residues long. The CDR3 reads CASSTGGQGTEAFF. As DNA, the CDR3 is TGTGCCAGTAGTACGGGGGGGCAGGGGACTGAAGCTTTCTTT.

In this sample, this clonotype turned up many times. The chain is built from TRBV7-3 and TRBJ1-4; TRBD1 might be the D (5 bases). The CDR3 is made up of 17 amino acids. V was clipped by 1 base and J by 4 bases, with 16 bases between them. CDR1 SGHTA and CDR2 FQGTGA come from the germline V gene. This CDR3 reads CASSLKVPPGYNEKLFF. The CDR3, as DNA: TGTGCCAGCAGCTTAAAGGTGCCCCCAGGGTATAATGAAAAACTGTTTTTT.

J is TRBJ2-3 and V is TRBV12-3 or TRBV12-4, with D hard to call. This CDR3 spans 13 amino acids. The ends were cut back, 8 bases at V and 2 bases at J, with 11 bases in the middle. CDR3 bases: TGTGCCAGCGGGCAACACGCCACAGATACGCAGTATTTT. Its protein is CASGQHATDTQYF.

As regards this clonotype: One end of the junction does not line up with germline, which may come from a read error. The V call is TRBV7-8, the J call TRBJ2-7; 9 bases fit TRBD2. The germline V gene encodes CDR1 SGHVS and CDR2 FQNEAQ. This CDR3 region has 15 residues. The CDR3 bases are TGTGCCAGCAGCTGGGGACTAGCTCGGGGCGGGGAGCTGTACTTC. It encodes CASSWGLARGGELYF.

To note about this clonotype: A much larger clone is a single base away; this may be a read error. The final CDR3 position lacks the conserved phenylalanine or tryptophan, pointing to a likely read error. The chain recombines TRBV3-1 with TRBJ2-7; D perhaps matches TRBD2 (5 bases). The CDR3 sequence is 15 residues long. V lost 6 bases and J lost 0, with 15 bases in between. CDR1 is LGHDT and CDR2 is YNNKEL in the germline V gene (reference sequence). CDR3 coding DNA: TGTGCCAGCAGTTATAACCCTAGCCTCTCCTACGAGCAGTACCTC. Protein sequence: CASSYNPSLSYEQYL.

This rearrangement joins TRBV15 to TRBJ1-6; TRBD1 is a possible D gene (5 bases). Germline-derived CDR1 and CDR2 are LNHNV and YYDKDF (reference sequence). This CDR3 spans 18 amino acids. The V gene lost 3 bases and the J gene lost 7 bases, with 22 bases spanning the gap. The CDR3 sequence is CATSSGLPGQVVNSPLHF. The CDR3 DNA is TGTGCCACCAGCAGCGGTCTACCGGGGCAGGTTGTAAATTCACCCCTCCACTTT.

As regards this clonotype: The DNA is omitted, as the CDR3 cannot be located on it reliably, and the CDR3 follows TCRdb's listing. The gene calls are TRBV2 and TRBJ1-2; the table's D call, TRBD1, was not checked against the DNA. The CDR3 region is 16 residues in length, termini included. Germline V gene lookup returns CDR1 SNHLY and CDR2 FYNNEI. CDR3 in amino acids: CASRLDGDIQYFGYTF.

This clonotype was seen many times. The chain is built from TRBV4-1 and TRBJ2-5; D is unresolved. Germline V gene lookup returns CDR1 MGHRA and CDR2 YSYEKL. The CDR3 runs to 15 residues. Deletions cut 1 base from V and 0 bases from J, with 9 bases between. The DNA for the CDR3 is TGCGCCAGCAGCCAAGTGGGTAGGGACCAAGAGACCCAGTACTTC. Protein: CASSQVGRDQETQYF.

This clonotype has at least ten counts. The gene calls are TRBV9 and TRBJ1-2; tentatively, D is TRBD1 (5 bases). This CDR3 is 12 amino acids long. Germline-derived CDR1 and CDR2 are SGDLS and YYNGEE. With 4 bases removed from V and 6 bases from J, the gap between germline ends came to 10 bases. The CDR3: CASSLTGDGYTF. The CDR3 region has the DNA TGTGCCAGCAGCCTCACAGGCGATGGCTACACCTTC.

This clonotype was counted many times. The chain combines TRBV4-1 with TRBJ2-7, with TRBD2 matching over 10 bases. The CDR3 is made up of 16 amino acids. Germline V gene data show CDR1 as MGHRA and CDR2 as YSYEKL. V lost 0 bases and J lost 2; bases outside the gene matches: 4. This CDR3 is CASSQDSLAGAYEQYF. The CDR3 bases are TGCGCCAGCAGCCAAGATAGTCTAGCGGGGGCCTACGAGCAGTACTTC.

This clonotype was recorded many times. This chain links TRBV12-3 or TRBV12-4 with TRBJ2-5; TRBD2 aligns across 11 bases. This CDR3 region has 16 residues. V was clipped by 6 bases and J by 5 bases; unmatched bases: 11. The CDR3 nucleotides are TGTGCCAGCAGCACTAGCGGGAGAATGCATAGCGAGACCCAGTACTTC. Its translation: CASSTSGRMHSETQYF.

This clonotype was seen repeatedly, ten times or more. The chain carries TRBV5-1 and TRBJ1-2, with 8 nucleotides matching TRBD1. With V trimmed by 4 bases and J by 4 bases, 6 bases remained unmatched. Germline V CDR1 and CDR2: SGHRS, YFSETQ. There are 14 residues in the CDR3. The CDR3 nucleotides are TGCGCCAGCAGCGCGGACAGGGAGGGCTATGGCTACACCTTC. Protein sequence: CASSADREGYGYTF.

The table lists this clonotype with a few counts. The CDR3 loop is CATSDLYYGYTF. DNA for the CDR3: TGTGCCACCAGTGATCTCTACTATGGCTACACCTTC. This chain joins TRBV24-1 and TRBJ1-2; D gene ambiguous. The CDR3 is 12 amino acids. The V gene lost 3 bases and the J gene lost 3 bases, with 4 bases spanning the gap. Germline CDR1 is KGHDR and CDR2 is SFDVKD.

With regard to this clonotype: The conserved phenylalanine or tryptophan normally closing the CDR3 is absent here, so this likely arose from a read error. No DNA is shown, since the ends of the CDR3 on it are uncertain; the CDR3 is the one TCRdb lists. CDR3 sequence: CSVRQGGNEQTL. The gene calls are TRBV29-1 and TRBJ2-1; the table assigns TRBD1, which was not confirmed against the DNA. 12 amino acids form the CDR3, both terminal residues included. Germline V lookup: CDR1 SQVTM, CDR2 ANQGSEA.

This chain connects TRBV5-1 to TRBJ2-2; perhaps TRBD2 as D (7 bases). The V and J ends lost 5 bases and 5 bases respectively, with 13 bases between them. Germline CDR1 and CDR2: SGHRS and YFSETQ. CDR3 size: 14 residues. CDR3 protein: CASRRGGGTGELFF. The CDR3 DNA is TGCGCCAGCAGAAGGGGGGGGGGGACCGGGGAGCTGTTTTTT.

The CDR3 DNA reads TGCGCCAGCAATGTACGGCAGGGGATCGGCTACACCTTC. It yields the protein CASNVRQGIGYTF. The chain couples TRBV5-1 to TRBJ1-2; a weak D match, TRBD1 (6 bases). Germline CDR1 and CDR2: SGHRS and YFSETQ. The CDR3 totals 13 residues. V was clipped by 6 bases and J by 8 bases, with 17 bases between them.